This T cell receptor beta chain was recorded in a study of PD-1 blockade in classical Hodgkin lymphoma. Broader study findings: Although disease activity or prior therapy may be involved, causes of the repertoire differences remain undefined. The study reported lower baseline TCR diversity in newly diagnosed patients than in healthy donors.

The germline CDR1 and CDR2 sequences are MNHNS and SASEGT. V shed 7 bases and J 1 base; nucleotides not matched to a gene: 6. The CDR3 spans 15 residues. Time point: newly diagnosed, previously untreated cHL patient sample. Purified CD4+ T cells were obtained from thawed PBMCs through magnetic negative selection. Newly diagnosed, untreated classical Hodgkin lymphoma PBMCs provided comparison. This clone was seen once. Antigen specificity is unknown. This table comes from immunoSEQ multiplex PCR, and its TCRdb copy is limited to in-frame clones, with some not included. The sample has around 15,000 clones, 80% to 95% seen once.

The chain recombines TRBV6-1 with TRBJ2-1; 8 nucleotides agree with TRBD1. The TCR comes from a human donor with classical Hodgkin lymphoma. The sequenced sample was CD4+ T cells from blood. This chain's CDR3 is CASKSGTGSYNEQFF. Written as DNA, the CDR3 is TGTGCCAGCAAATCCGGGACAGGATCCTACAATGAGCAGTTCTTC.